The present TCR beta chain was sequenced within a study of T cell responses to AZD1222 COVID-19 vaccine. Findings and caveats of the study: Once two AZD1222 doses were given, Spike-specific TCR breadth and depth went up.

The CDR3 has 14 residues. The V gene end was trimmed by 5 bases and the J gene end by 7 bases; junction bases not matched to a gene: 8. CDR1 and CDR2 (germline): GTSNPN, SVGIG (reference sequence). Produced via immunoSEQ multiplex PCR; TCRdb's table is partial and in-frame only. Of fewer than 130,000 clones in the sample, about 81% were seen once. This clone was counted only a few times. The antigen remains unidentified. The J gene is TRBJ1-6, the V gene TRBV30, with 7 bases aligning to TRBD1. The sample in question was peripheral blood, obtained on day 0 of AZD1222 vaccination. The receptor comes from an adult in good health. In nucleotides, the CDR3 is TGTGCCTGGTCCCGGGACAGACTAAATTCACCCCTCCACTTT. Its protein product is CAWSRDRLNSPLHF. Variable domain in full (rest from reference TRBV30 and TRBJ1-6): SQTIHQWPATLVQPVGSPLSLECTVEGTSNPNLYWYRQAAGRGLQLLFYSVGIGQISSEVPQNLSASRPQDRQFILSSKKLLLSDSGFYLCAWSRDRLNSPLHFGNGTRLTVT.